This record looks at one T cell receptor beta chain sequence and its context. Its antigen is as yet unknown. The sample comes from a study of CD8+CD57+ T cells in acquired aplastic anemia. Background on the study: Where healthy donors were concerned, CD4+ cells averaged approximately 11 million reads. General study points: A set of 25 to 35 CD8+ CDR3 sequences was shared between patients and controls, and these sequences appeared highly expressed in patients.

TCR beta VDJ and CDR3 profiling used genomic DNA as template. Using its own MiXCR run on the reads, TCRdb lists one record per CDR3 protein. The sample consists of about 420,000 distinct CDR3 sequences, about 70% of them appearing once. The germline CDR1 and CDR2 sequences are SQVTM and ANQGSEA. The CDR3 length is 15 residues. Trimming removed 7 bases from V and 4 bases from J, with 22 bases in between. The sequence came from a human donor in good health, serving as a control. The J gene is TRBJ1-2, the V gene TRBV29-1; perhaps TRBD1 as D (5 bases). Source material: sorted CD4+, CD8+, or CD8+CD57+ T cells (not recorded which) from PBMCs. Here the CDR3 DNA reads TGCAGCGGGTCTGGGGGGGGGGATAATTTCTATGGCTACACCTTC. Amino acid sequence: CSGSGGGDNFYGYTF.